This T cell receptor (beta chain) came from a study of T cells in Graves' hyperthyroidism and ophthalmopathy. Points from the study as a whole: Ophthalmopathy, as predicted by the model, came a median about seven months after the prediction. Most clonotypes expanded in the thyroid (above 0.001) were also present in blood.

The source material, RNA transcripts, was used to amplify TCR beta CDR3 regions. A first-round RT-PCR of the TCR CDR3 used the HTBI primer set. TCRdb itself ran the multiplex PCR reads through MiXCR, one entry per CDR3 protein. The data hold fewer than 750,000 distinct CDR3 sequences, with roughly 15% observed a single time. This clonotype has a count of ten or more. What it recognizes is unknown. V trimming: 5 bases; J trimming: 5 bases; junction bases outside the gene matches: 7. The CDR3 sequence is 15 residues long. CDR1 SGHTA and CDR2 FQGNSA come from the germline V gene. At least 3 on the Clinical Activity Score was recorded for ophthalmopathy patients, who also had NOSPECS grade at least 4 and duration under 3 months. The PBMCs studied were ones that came from about 10 ml fresh peripheral blood.

The receptor was isolated from a woman in her forties or fifties with Graves' ophthalmopathy. V is TRBV7-2 and J is TRBJ1-4; 8 bases line up with TRBD1. Sequenced: blood. The CDR3 reads CASSPDRGLNEKLFF. CDR3 DNA: TGTGCCAGCAGCCCAGACAGGGGACTAAATGAAAAACTGTTTTTT.